The 23 T cell receptor beta chains presented below share a single source sample, sequenced in a study of T cell repertoires in cytomegalovirus infection. TCRdb re-derived calls from the reads in MiXCR, one entry per CDR3 protein. The data hold some 200,000 distinct CDR3 sequences, with approximately 20% observed a single time. Sequenced material: PBMCs. These receptors all come from a human donor in good health (CMV status not recorded). Some clones in this sample may be carry-over from other donors' samples.

This clonotype was detected a few times. The chain has TRBV23-1 and TRBJ1-1, with TRBD1 identical over 8 bases. TRBV23-1 carries the ORF label, with uncertain function. The CDR3 loop spans 15 amino acids. J gave up 1 base and V 4 bases, and 5 bases lay outside the gene matches. CDR3 nucleotides: TGCGCCAGCAGTCGTCGGGGGACAGGGAACACTGAAGCTTTCTTT. This sequence encodes CASSRRGTGNTEAFF.

The rearrangement joins TRBV15 to TRBJ2-7; no clear D gene. V dropped 5 bases and J dropped 7 bases, with 9 bases sitting between them. The V gene's germline CDR1 is LNHNV and CDR2 YYDKDF (reference sequence). The CDR3 extends over 11 amino acids. The CDR3 coding sequence is TGTGCCACCAGCCAGGAGAGTGAGCAGTACTTC. It translates to CATSQESEQYF.

The CDR3 DNA reads as TGTGCCAGCAGAGAAGTTTGGTCGGAGACCCAGTACTTC. This gives the protein CASREVWSETQYF. The chain has TRBV5-6 and TRBJ2-5; D not resolved. Trimming stripped 5 bases from V and 5 bases from J, with 13 bases between. CDR3 length equals 13 residues. Looked up from germline, CDR1 is SGHDT and CDR2 is YYEEEE.

This clonotype was picked up a small number of times. This chain joins TRBV12-5 and TRBJ2-6; 8 nucleotides match TRBD1. This CDR3 contains 17 residues. Per germline, CDR1 LGHNT and CDR2 FRNRAP. V lost 6 bases to trimming and J lost 3 bases; unmatched junction nucleotides: 10. The CDR3 nucleotides are TGTGCTAGTGGGGAGTCCCCAGGGGGCGTTGGGGCCAACGTCCTGACTTTC. This encodes CASGESPGGVGANVLTF. The full variable domain, with the rest looked up from reference TRBV12-5 and TRBJ2-6, is DARVTQTPRHKVTEMGQEVTMRCQPILGHNTVFWYRQTMMQGLELLAYFRNRAPLDDSGMPKDRFSAEMPDATLATLKIQPSEPRDSAVYFCASGESPGGVGANVLTFGAGSRLTVL.

This clonotype was seen a handful of times. The chain recombines TRBV12-5 with TRBJ1-1, with D uncertain. Trimming cost V 6 bases and J 10 bases, with 12 bases left between them. CDR1 and CDR2 (germline): LGHNT, FRNRAP. This CDR3 comprises 11 residues. This CDR3 is CASGLTDGAFF. The CDR3 bases are TGTGCTAGTGGACTGACGGACGGAGCTTTCTTT.

V usage is TRBV2 and J usage is TRBJ2-7, with TRBD1 matching 7 bases. CDR1 and CDR2 from the germline V gene are SNHLY and FYNNEI. The CDR3 extends over 13 amino acids. V lost 6 bases, J lost 7 bases, and 9 bases stayed unmatched. This CDR3 is CASRAGTVGEQYF. For the CDR3, the DNA is TGTGCCAGCAGGGCCGGGACAGTCGGTGAGCAGTACTTC.

Comment on this clonotype: A much bigger clone sits one base away, suggesting this may be a read error. The chain joins TRBV6-5 to TRBJ2-7; D not certain. Germline V gene lookup returns CDR1 MNHEY and CDR2 SVGAGI. The CDR3 extends over 14 amino acids. DNA for the CDR3: TGTGTCAGCAGAGCTCGGACGGACTCCTACGAGCAGTACTTC. The encoded protein is CVSRARTDSYEQYF.

The gene calls are TRBV2 and TRBJ2-3; D ambiguous. V was shortened by 3 bases and J by 0 bases, with 7 bases between the two germline ends. The CDR3 runs 14 residues. Germline CDR1 reads SNHLY; CDR2 reads FYNNEI. CDR3 bases: TGTGCCAGCAGTGAGATGGCGAGCACAGATACGCAGTATTTT. As protein: CASSEMASTDTQYF.

The chain combines TRBV5-4 with TRBJ2-3; 10 bases agree with TRBD1. The trim removed 4 bases at V and 0 bases at J, leaving 5 bases unmatched. Germline CDR1 reads SGHNT; CDR2 reads YYREEE (reference sequence). This CDR3 is built from 16 residues. The CDR3 bases are TGTGCCAGCAGCCTCCGGGACAGGGGAAGCACAGATACGCAGTATTTT. Translation: CASSLRDRGSTDTQYF.

The chain is built from TRBV7-6 and TRBJ1-1; D not resolved. Germline values: CDR1 SGHVS, CDR2 FNYEAQ. The CDR3 length is 15 residues. Trimming removed 2 bases at V and 0 bases at J, with 10 bases between. The CDR3 nucleotides are TGTGCCAGCAGCTTAAGAGCCGGAATGAACACTGAAGCTTTCTTT. This translates into CASSLRAGMNTEAFF.

As for this clonotype: A much larger clonotype is one base distant, so this may be a read error. J is TRBJ1-1 and V is TRBV5-5; no reliable D call. Germline V lookup: CDR1 SGHKS, CDR2 YYEKEE (reference sequence). The CDR3 is 11 amino acids. With 0 bases removed from V and 5 bases from J, the gap between germline ends came to 2 bases. The CDR3 DNA reads TGTGCCAGCAGCTTGGAGACTGAAGCTTTCTTT. This sequence encodes CASSLETEAFF.

This clonotype has just a few counts. The rearrangement uses TRBV28 and TRBJ2-5, with TRBD2 matching over 8 bases. The CDR3 is 14 residues long. With V trimmed by 6 bases and J by 4 bases, 7 bases remained unmatched. Germline CDR1 and CDR2: MDHEN and SYDVKM. The CDR3 loop is CASRVSGGGETQYF. As DNA, the CDR3 is TGTGCCAGCAGAGTGAGCGGGGGTGGAGAGACCCAGTACTTC.

This clonotype was observed at least ten times. This chain joins TRBV7-2 and TRBJ2-3, with 8 bases identical to TRBD2. CDR3 length equals 19 residues. Germline V CDR1 and CDR2: SGHTA, FQGNSA. J was trimmed by 0 bases and V by 3 bases; bases with no gene match: 14. CDR3 DNA sequence: TGTGCCAGCAGCTTGGACCCCGCGGGGGGACCTATTAGCACAGATACGCAGTATTTT. Its protein product is CASSLDPAGGPISTDTQYF.

The genes are TRBV19 and TRBJ1-5; 10 bases are a match to TRBD1. This CDR3 has 15 residues. Per the germline V gene, CDR1 is LNHDA and CDR2 is SQIVND (reference sequence). The junction had 4 bases not matched to a gene; V was cut back by 3 bases and J by 5 bases. In nucleotides, the CDR3 is TGTGCCAGTAGTATGGGACAGGGGTACGATCAGCCCCAGCATTTT. Encoded protein: CASSMGQGYDQPQHF.

This clonotype was seen ten or more times. V is TRBV28 and J is TRBJ2-7; D remains unclear. Trimming took 6 bases from V and 0 from J, leaving 12 bases between them. CDR3 length equals 14 residues. From germline, CDR1 is MDHEN and CDR2 SYDVKM. CDR3 sequence reads: CASRSTLTSYEQYF. In nucleotides, the CDR3 is TGTGCCAGCAGATCTACCCTGACCTCCTACGAGCAGTACTTC.

This clonotype has more than one count but fewer than ten. The rearrangement joins TRBV18 to TRBJ1-1; no clear D. The V end lost 3 bases, the J end lost 4 bases, and 9 bases lay between the germline ends. Per the germline V gene, CDR1 is KGHSH and CDR2 is LQKENI. The length of the CDR3 is 13 residues. The CDR3 is CASSPEGITEAFF. The CDR3 DNA reads as TGTGCCAGCTCACCGGAAGGGATCACTGAAGCTTTCTTT.

A note on this clonotype: A read error is possible here, since a much larger clone lies one base away. The rearrangement uses TRBV7-8 and TRBJ2-5; D may be TRBD1 (6 bases). The CDR3 spans 15 residues. Germline CDR1 and CDR2: SGHVS and FQNEAQ. In DNA form, the CDR3 reads TGTGCCGGCAGACTCCTCAGGGGCACCCAAGAGACCCAGTACTTC. It yields the protein CAGRLLRGTQETQYF.

The genes are TRBV12-3 or TRBV12-4 and TRBJ1-5; D is unresolved. The ends were cut back, 3 bases at V and 2 bases at J, with 8 bases in the middle. CDR3 length equals 14 residues. The CDR3 DNA reads as TGTGCCAGCAGTTTCATCGGGGGCAATCAGCCCCAGCATTTT. Protein product: CASSFIGGNQPQHF.

This clonotype was seen a few times. The chain links TRBV5-4 to TRBJ2-1, with TRBD1 matching 8 bases. Trimming at V came to 0 bases and at J to 6 bases, leaving 8 bases not matched to a gene. This CDR3 contains 16 residues. The germline V gene encodes CDR1 SGHNT and CDR2 YYREEE (reference sequence). This chain's CDR3 is CASSLVATGAFNEQFF. CDR3 bases: TGTGCCAGCAGCTTGGTCGCGACAGGGGCCTTCAATGAGCAGTTCTTC.

The sample holds a few counts of this clonotype. The chain carries TRBV5-5 and TRBJ2-3; a weak D match, TRBD1 (7 bases). Germline lookup yields CDR1 SGHKS and CDR2 YYEKEE (reference sequence). The ends were cut back, 5 bases at V and 4 bases at J, with 17 bases in the middle. The CDR3 extends over 15 amino acids. As DNA, the CDR3 is TGTGCCAGCAGTCTTACTGCAGGGGGGCCAGATACGCAGTATTTT. As protein: CASSLTAGGPDTQYF.

This clonotype was counted many times. The chain has TRBV7-2 and TRBJ2-7, with 7 bases lining up with TRBD2. The V gene's germline CDR1 is SGHTA and CDR2 FQGNSA. The CDR3 covers 15 residues. Trimming removed 4 bases from V and 4 bases from J; junction bases left unmatched: 10. CDR3 sequence reads: CASSSSAGAYYEQYF. The DNA for the CDR3 is TGTGCCAGCAGCTCTTCGGCGGGAGCATATTACGAGCAGTACTTC.

In this sample, this clonotype turned up many times. This chain uses TRBV7-9 with TRBJ2-5; 8 nucleotides line up with TRBD1. CDR3 length: 15 residues. Trimming cost V 4 bases and J 2 bases; bases outside gene matches: 6. Per germline, CDR1 SEHNR and CDR2 FQNEAQ (reference sequence). The CDR3 nucleotides are TGTGCCAGCAGCTCCGGACAGGGTCCGCAAGAGACCCAGTACTTC. This sequence encodes CASSSGQGPQETQYF.

The V call is TRBV20-1, the J call TRBJ1-3, with TRBD1 as a possible D gene (6 bases). Trimming pared 0 bases from V and 4 bases from J, leaving 13 bases between. Germline V gene lookup returns CDR1 DFQATT and CDR2 SNEGSKA (reference sequence). The CDR3 loop spans 15 amino acids. Here the CDR3 DNA reads TGCAGTGCTAGAGACCCCGGGACATCAGGAAACACCATATATTTT. It codes for CSARDPGTSGNTIYF.